This T cell receptor (beta chain) was sequenced during a study of blood T cells in healthy people across ages. Study-level findings and limits: The fall in TCR beta diversity per million T cells was roughly linear with age.

Concerning this clonotype: The antigen is undetermined. A much larger clonotype is one base distant, so this may be a read error.

Trimming cost V 5 bases and J 2 bases, with 5 bases left between them. CDR1 and CDR2 (germline): SGHAT, FQNNGV. The CDR3 has 12 residues. Isolation of PBMCs gave at least 7 million cells per sample. A second PCR of 7 to 11 cycles used a sample-barcoded 5' primer and a J-beta primer mix. One entry per CDR3 protein results from TCRdb running MiXCR on the 5' RACE reads. The sample shows 550,000 to 650,000 distinct CDR3 sequences, roughly a quarter of them seen only once. This sample was shared with a second study, whose subject was T cells of mothers and their children. That source adds: The study obtained over 9.5 million TCR beta CDR3 reads per mother and 3 million to 3.5 million per child.

The sequenced sample consisted of blood. The chain uses TRBV11-2 and TRBJ2-3; D remains ambiguous. This receptor was taken from a boy younger than 10 in good health. CDR3 coding DNA: TGTGCCAGCAGCCACGACACAGATACGCAGTATTTT. It codes for CASSHDTDTQYF.